This is a list of T cell receptor beta chains from one sample in a study of Ad26.COV2.S vaccination and SARS-CoV-2 variants. The repertoire was sequenced with immunoSEQ multiplex PCR; TCRdb's copy has only in-frame clones and lacks some. The sample comprises about 680,000 clones, about 90% of which are singletons, and over 1.3% rests with the top ten. Here the sequenced sample was peripheral blood, taken in a trial of Ad26.COV2.S vaccine versus placebo. The source is a person between 18 and 60 years old who received the Ad26.COV2.S COVID-19 vaccine or a placebo. Both conserved end residues are part of each CDR3. A D gene is named only where the DNA matches it firmly. The size of a clone is reported for some rows only, either as once, few or many, or as a class for expanded clones.

size	V	D	J	CDR3	DNA
.	TRBV5-4	TRBD2	TRBJ2-7	CASSLRSGGPYEQYF	TGTGCCAGCAGCTTGCGGAGCGGGGGCCCCTACGAGCAGTACTTC
.	TRBV3-1/TRBV3-2	.	TRBJ1-2	CASSQVGRGYTF	TGTGCCAGCAGCCAAGTGGGGAGAGGCTACACCTTC
.	TRBV19	TRBD1	TRBJ2-7	CASSGPRQGDEQYF	TGTGCCAGTAGTGGGCCCAGACAGGGGGACGAGCAGTACTTC
.	TRBV5-1	TRBD1	TRBJ1-1	CASSFGTDMNTEAFF	TGCGCCAGCAGCTTCGGGACAGACATGAACACTGAAGCTTTCTTT
.	TRBV19	.	TRBJ2-2	CASSMIAEEGIGELFF	TGTGCCAGTAGTATGATAGCGGAAGAGGGGATCGGGGAGCTGTTTTTT
.	TRBV18	.	TRBJ1-1	CASLGENTEAFF	TGTGCCAGCTTGGGGGAGAACACTGAAGCTTTCTTT
.	TRBV28	TRBD1	TRBJ1-5	CASSSSDRALNQPQHF	TGTGCCAGCAGTTCCTCGGACAGGGCCCTTAATCAGCCCCAGCATTTT
.	TRBV5-4	.	TRBJ1-1	CASRTFVDTEAFF	TGTGCCAGCCGTACGTTTGTGGACACTGAAGCTTTCTTT
.	TRBV11-2	.	TRBJ2-7	CASQHPGDEQYF	TGTGCCAGCCAGCACCCCGGGGACGAGCAGTACTTC
.	TRBV6-5	.	TRBJ1-6	CASSYEARGSPLHF	TGTGCCAGCAGTTACGAAGCTAGGGGTTCACCCCTCCACTTT
.	TRBV2	TRBD2	TRBJ2-3	CASLGGLAGGPDTQYF	TGTGCCAGCCTGGGGGGACTAGCGGGAGGGCCAGATACGCAGTATTTT
.	TRBV24-1	TRBD2	TRBJ2-1	CATSDRSGKYNNEQFF	TGTGCCACCAGTGACAGAAGCGGGAAGTATAACAATGAGCAGTTCTTC
.	TRBV27	.	TRBJ1-1	CASRVRENTEAFF	TGTGCCAGCAGAGTAAGGGAGAACACTGAAGCTTTCTTT
once	TRBV30	.	TRBJ1-1	CAWSHPTEAFF	TGTGCCTGGAGTCACCCCACTGAAGCTTTCTTT
once	TRBV5-1	TRBD1	TRBJ2-1	CASSLGTGDRTVNEQFF	TGCGCCAGCAGCCTGGGGACAGGGGACAGAACAGTAAATGAGCAGTTCTTC
once	TRBV5-1	.	TRBJ1-1	CASSLVQGPNTEAFF	TGCGCCAGCAGCTTGGTGCAGGGGCCTAACACTGAAGCTTTCTTT
.	TRBV9	TRBD1	TRBJ2-1	CASSRTGYNEQFF	TGTGCCAGCAGCAGGACAGGTTACAATGAGCAGTTCTTC
.	TRBV7-3	.	TRBJ2-3	CASSFSSAGAQYF	TGTGCCAGCAGCTTTTCTTCGGCTGGGGCGCAGTATTTT
.	TRBV5-4	.	TRBJ2-3	CASSLGRSTDTQYF	TGTGCCAGCAGCTTGGGCCGATCCACAGATACGCAGTATTTT
.	TRBV6-5	.	TRBJ2-4	CASIGHLAKNIQYF	TGTGCCAGCATTGGACACCTAGCCAAAAACATTCAGTACTTC